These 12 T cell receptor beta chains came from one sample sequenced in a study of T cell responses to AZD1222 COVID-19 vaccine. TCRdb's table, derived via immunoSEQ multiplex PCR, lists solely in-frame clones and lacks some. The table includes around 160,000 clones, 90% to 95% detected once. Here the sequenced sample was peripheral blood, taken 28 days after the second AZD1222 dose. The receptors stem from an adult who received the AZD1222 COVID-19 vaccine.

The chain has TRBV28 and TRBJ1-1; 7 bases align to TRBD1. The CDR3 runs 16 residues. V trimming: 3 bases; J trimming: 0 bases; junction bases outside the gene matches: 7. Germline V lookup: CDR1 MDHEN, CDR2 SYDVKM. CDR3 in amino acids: CASSFPGQILNTEAFF. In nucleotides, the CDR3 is TGTGCCAGCAGTTTCCCGGGACAGATTTTGAACACTGAAGCTTTCTTT.

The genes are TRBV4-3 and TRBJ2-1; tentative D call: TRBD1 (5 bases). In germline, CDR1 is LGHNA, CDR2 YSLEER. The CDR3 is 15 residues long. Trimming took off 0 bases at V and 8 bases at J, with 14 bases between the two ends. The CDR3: CASSQDYGRAHEQFF. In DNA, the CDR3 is TGCGCCAGCAGCCAAGACTATGGCAGGGCACATGAGCAGTTCTTC.

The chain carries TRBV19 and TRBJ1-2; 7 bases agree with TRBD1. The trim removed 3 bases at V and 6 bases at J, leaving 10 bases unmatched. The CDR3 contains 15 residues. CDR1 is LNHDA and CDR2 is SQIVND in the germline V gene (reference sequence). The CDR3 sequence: CASSMTGFPGDGYTF. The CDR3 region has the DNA TGTGCCAGTAGTATGACAGGGTTCCCGGGGGATGGCTACACCTTC.

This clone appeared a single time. The CDR3 coding sequence is TGTGCCAGCAGCTTGGAAGAAGCTGGGGCCAACGTCCTGACTTTC. The encoded protein is CASSLEEAGANVLTF. The rearrangement joins TRBV7-2 to TRBJ2-6; no clear D gene. Trimming removed 3 bases at V and 2 bases at J, with 8 bases between. The germline V gene encodes CDR1 SGHTA and CDR2 FQGNSA. The CDR3 consists of 15 residues.

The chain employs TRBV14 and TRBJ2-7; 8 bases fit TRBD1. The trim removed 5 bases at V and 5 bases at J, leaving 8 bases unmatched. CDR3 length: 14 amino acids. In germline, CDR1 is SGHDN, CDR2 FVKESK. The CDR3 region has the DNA TGTGCCAGCAGCTTTTGGACAGGGCCCAACGAGCAGTACTTC. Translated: CASSFWTGPNEQYF.

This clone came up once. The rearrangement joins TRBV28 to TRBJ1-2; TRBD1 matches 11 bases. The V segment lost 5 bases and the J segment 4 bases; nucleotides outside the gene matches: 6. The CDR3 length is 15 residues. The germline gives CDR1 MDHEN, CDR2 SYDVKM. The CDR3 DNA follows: TGTGCCAGCAGTGCGGACAGGGGGCGGGTCTATGGCTACACCTTC. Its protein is CASSADRGRVYGYTF.

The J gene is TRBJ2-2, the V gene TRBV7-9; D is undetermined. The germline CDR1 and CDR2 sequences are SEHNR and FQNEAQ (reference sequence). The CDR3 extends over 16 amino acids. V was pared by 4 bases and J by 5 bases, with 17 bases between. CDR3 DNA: TGTGCCAGCAGCTCAACCGGGTCGCGTAGGACCGGGGAGCTGTTTTTT. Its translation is CASSSTGSRRTGELFF. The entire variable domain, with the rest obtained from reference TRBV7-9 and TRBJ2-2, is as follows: DTGVSQNPRHKITKRGQNVTFRCDPISEHNRLYWYRQTLGQGPEFLTYFQNEAQLEKSRLLSDRFSAERPKGSFSTLEIQRTEQGDSAMYLCASSSTGSRRTGELFFGEGSRLTVL.

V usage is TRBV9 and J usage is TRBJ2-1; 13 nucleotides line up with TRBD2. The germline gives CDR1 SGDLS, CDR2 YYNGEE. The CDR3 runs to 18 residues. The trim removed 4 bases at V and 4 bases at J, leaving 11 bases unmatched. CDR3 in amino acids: CASSKEKLAGGGYNEQFF. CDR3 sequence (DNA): TGTGCCAGCAGCAAAGAAAAACTAGCGGGAGGGGGTTACAATGAGCAGTTCTTC.

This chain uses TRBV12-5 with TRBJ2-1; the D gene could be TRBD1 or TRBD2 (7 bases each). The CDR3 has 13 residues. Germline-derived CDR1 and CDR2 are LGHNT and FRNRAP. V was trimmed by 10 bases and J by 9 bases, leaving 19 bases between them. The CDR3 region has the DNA TGTGCTAATTCGAGGGAGGGGGCGACTGAGCAGTTCTTC. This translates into CANSREGATEQFF.

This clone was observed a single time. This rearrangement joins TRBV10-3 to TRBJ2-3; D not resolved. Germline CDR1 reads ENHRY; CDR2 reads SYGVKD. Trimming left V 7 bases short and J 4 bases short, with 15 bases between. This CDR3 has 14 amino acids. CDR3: CAITHTDLADTQYF. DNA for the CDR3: TGTGCCATCACCCACACAGATCTCGCAGATACGCAGTATTTT.

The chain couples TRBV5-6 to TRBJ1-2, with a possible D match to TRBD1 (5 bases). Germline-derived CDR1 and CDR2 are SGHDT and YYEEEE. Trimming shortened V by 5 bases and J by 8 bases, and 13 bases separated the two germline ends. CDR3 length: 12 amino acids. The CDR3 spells CASSPGGGGYTF. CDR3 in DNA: TGTGCCAGCAGTCCTGGGGGAGGCGGCTACACCTTC.

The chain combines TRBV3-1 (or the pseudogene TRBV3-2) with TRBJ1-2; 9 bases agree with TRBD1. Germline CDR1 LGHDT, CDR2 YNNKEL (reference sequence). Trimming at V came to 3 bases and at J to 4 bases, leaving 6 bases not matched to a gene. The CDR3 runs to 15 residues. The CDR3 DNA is TGTGCCAGCAGCCAGGAACAGGGGGCAAGCTATGGCTACACCTTC. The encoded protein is CASSQEQGASYGYTF.